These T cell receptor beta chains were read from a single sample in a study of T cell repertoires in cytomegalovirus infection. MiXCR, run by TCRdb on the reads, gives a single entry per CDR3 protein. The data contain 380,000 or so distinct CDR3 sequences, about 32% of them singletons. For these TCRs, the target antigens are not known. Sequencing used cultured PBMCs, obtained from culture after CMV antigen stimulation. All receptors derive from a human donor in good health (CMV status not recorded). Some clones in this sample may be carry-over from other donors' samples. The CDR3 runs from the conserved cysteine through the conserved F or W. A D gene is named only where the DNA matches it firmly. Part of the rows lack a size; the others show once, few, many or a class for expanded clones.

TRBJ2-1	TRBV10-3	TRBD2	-	CAISSGRNDEQFF	TGTGCCATCAGCAGCGGGAGAAACGATGAGCAGTTCTTC
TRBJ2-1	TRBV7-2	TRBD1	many	CASGGTGRLNEQFF	TGTGCCAGCGGGGGGACAGGGAGGCTCAATGAGCAGTTCTTC
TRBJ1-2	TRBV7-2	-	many	CASSLDGRGNLYGYTF	TGTGCCAGCAGCTTAGATGGGAGAGGGAACCTCTATGGCTACACCTTC
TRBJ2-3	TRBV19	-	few	CASSNRGLTSTDTQYF	TGTGCCAGTTCTAACAGGGGACTTACTAGCACAGATACGCAGTATTTT
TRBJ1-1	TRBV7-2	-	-	CASSNQGEAFF	TGTGCCAGCAGCAATCAGGGGGAAGCTTTCTTT
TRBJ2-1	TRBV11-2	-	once	CASSPGLSNELFF	TGTGCCAGCAGCCCGGGACTCTCCAATGAGCTGTTCTTC
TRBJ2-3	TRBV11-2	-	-	CASSFFVDTQYF	TGTGCCAGCAGCTTTTTCGTGGATACGCAGTATTTT
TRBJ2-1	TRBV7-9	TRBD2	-	CASSPKTSGGPYNEQFF	TGTGCCAGCAGCCCGAAGACTAGCGGGGGTCCCTACAATGAGCAGTTCTTC
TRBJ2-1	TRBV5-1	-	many	CASRWRADWSNEQFF	TGCGCCAGCAGGTGGCGGGCGGATTGGTCTAATGAGCAGTTCTTC
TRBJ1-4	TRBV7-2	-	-	CASSPAPGRFEKLFF	TGTGCCAGCAGCCCCGCCCCAGGGAGGTTTGAAAAACTGTTTTTT
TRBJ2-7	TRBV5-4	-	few	CASSLRTVSSYEQYF	TGTGCCAGCAGCTTAAGGACGGTGAGCTCCTACGAGCAGTACTTC
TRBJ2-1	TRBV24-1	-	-	CATSPSPGVQFF	TGTGCCACCAGTCCTTCACCAGGGGTGCAGTTCTTC
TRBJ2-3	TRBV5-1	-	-	CASSSPRDTQYF	TGCGCCAGCAGCTCGCCCCGCGATACGCAGTATTTT
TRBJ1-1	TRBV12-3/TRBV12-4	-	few	CASSFEARLNTEAFF	TGTGCCAGCAGTTTCGAAGCACGGCTGAACACTGAAGCTTTCTTT
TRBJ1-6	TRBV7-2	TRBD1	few	CASSLHGRGQSYNSPLHF	TGTGCCAGCAGCCTCCACGGCAGGGGGCAATCCTATAATTCACCCCTCCACTTT
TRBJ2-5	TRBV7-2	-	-	CASSLRSRRLETQYF	TGTGCCAGCAGCTTACGTTCACGGAGGCTGGAGACCCAGTACTTC
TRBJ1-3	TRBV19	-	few	CASSIDGGSSGNTIYF	TGTGCCAGTAGTATAGACGGTGGGAGCTCTGGAAACACCATATATTTT
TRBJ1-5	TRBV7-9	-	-	CASSLGTGSYQPQHF	TGTGCCAGCAGCTTAGGAACAGGTTCTTATCAGCCCCAGCATTTT
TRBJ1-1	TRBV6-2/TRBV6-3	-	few	CASSYGRGNTEAFF	TGTGCCAGCAGTTACGGTAGGGGAAACACTGAAGCTTTCTTT
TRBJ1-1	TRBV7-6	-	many	CASSLGQGMNTEAFF	TGTGCCAGCAGCTTAGGGCAGGGCATGAACACTGAAGCTTTCTTT
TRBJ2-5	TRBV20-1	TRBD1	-	CSARDGAGTANRETQYF	TGCAGTGCTAGAGATGGGGCAGGGACAGCAAACCGAGAGACCCAGTACTTC
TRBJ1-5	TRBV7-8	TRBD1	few	CASSLERGLSGRGEPQHF	TGTGCCAGCAGCTTAGAGAGAGGGTTGTCAGGCAGGGGGGAGCCCCAGCATTTT
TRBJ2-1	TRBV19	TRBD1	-	CASSLPLQGTNEQFF	TGTGCCAGTAGTCTCCCCCTACAGGGGACCAATGAGCAGTTCTTC
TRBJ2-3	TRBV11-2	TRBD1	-	CASSFQGDTDTQYF	TGTGCCAGCAGCTTCCAGGGGGACACAGATACGCAGTATTTT
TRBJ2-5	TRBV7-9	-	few	CASSLNGLAETQYF	TGTGCCAGCAGCTTGAACGGGCTAGCAGAGACCCAGTACTTC
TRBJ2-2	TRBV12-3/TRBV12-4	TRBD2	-	CASSSGNGELFF	TGTGCCAGCTCTAGCGGAAACGGGGAGCTGTTTTTT
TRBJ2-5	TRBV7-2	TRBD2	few	CASSRTSGSMETQYF	TGTGCCAGCAGTCGGACTAGCGGGAGTATGGAGACCCAGTACTTC
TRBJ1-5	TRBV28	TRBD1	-	CASSLLGQGLNQPQHF	TGTGCCAGCAGTTTGTTGGGACAGGGGCTTAATCAGCCCCAGCATTTT
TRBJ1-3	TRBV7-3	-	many	CASSLTHIQSPGNTIYF	TGTGCCAGCAGCTTAACCCATATACAGAGCCCTGGAAACACCATATATTTT
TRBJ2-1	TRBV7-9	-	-	CASSSLAQFYNEQFF	TGTGCCAGCAGCTCCCTGGCCCAATTTTACAATGAGCAGTTCTTC
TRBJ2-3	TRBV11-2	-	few	CASSGRGGPADTQYF	TGTGCCAGCAGCGGCAGGGGCGGGCCGGCAGATACGCAGTATTTT
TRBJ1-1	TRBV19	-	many	CASSQGWGTEAFF	TGTGCCAGTAGTCAGGGTTGGGGCACTGAAGCTTTCTTT
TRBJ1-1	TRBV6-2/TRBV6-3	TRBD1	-	CASSYEDRDTEAFF	TGTGCCAGCAGTTACGAGGACAGGGACACTGAAGCTTTCTTT
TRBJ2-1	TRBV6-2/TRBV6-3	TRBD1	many	CASYRDRVKDEQFF	TGTGCCAGTTACCGGGACAGGGTGAAGGATGAGCAGTTCTTC
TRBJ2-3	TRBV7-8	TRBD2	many	CASSSGLAGGISSTDTQYF	TGTGCCAGCAGCTCGGGACTAGCGGGAGGGATTTCTTCCACAGATACGCAGTATTTT
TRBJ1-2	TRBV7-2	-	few	CASSLEGEAYYGYTF	TGTGCCAGCAGCTTAGAGGGGGAAGCCTACTATGGCTACACCTTC
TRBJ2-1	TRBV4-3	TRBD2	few	CASSHGAGLGNEQFF	TGCGCCAGCAGCCACGGAGCGGGACTGGGCAATGAGCAGTTCTTC
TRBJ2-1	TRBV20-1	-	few	CSARDWSAGYNEQFF	TGCAGTGCTAGAGATTGGTCGGCGGGATACAATGAGCAGTTCTTC
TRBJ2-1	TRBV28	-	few	CASSPLTSSGEQFF	TGTGCCAGCAGTCCCCTGACTAGTTCCGGTGAGCAGTTCTTC
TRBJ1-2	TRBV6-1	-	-	CASSEQGGITGNYGYTF	TGTGCCAGCAGTGAGCAAGGGGGGATAACAGGGAACTATGGCTACACCTTC
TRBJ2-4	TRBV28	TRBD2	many	CASSFTSGRVLAKNIQYF	TGTGCCAGCAGTTTCACTAGCGGGAGGGTGTTGGCCAAAAACATTCAGTACTTC
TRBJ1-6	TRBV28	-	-	CASKGGSQAYPPLHF	TGTGCCAGCAAAGGAGGAAGTCAGGCTTATCCACCCCTCCACTTT
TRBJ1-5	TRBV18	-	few	CASSPRQANQPQHF	TGTGCCAGCTCACCACGACAGGCCAATCAGCCCCAGCATTTT
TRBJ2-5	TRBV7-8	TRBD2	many	CASSTLTSGPQTQYF	TGTGCCAGCAGCACCCTGACTAGCGGGCCTCAGACCCAGTACTTC
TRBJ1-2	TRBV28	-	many	CASSSGNYGYTF	TGTGCCAGCAGCTCAGGGAACTATGGCTACACCTTC
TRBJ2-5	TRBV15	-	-	CATSRGTSGGETQYF	TGTGCCACCAGCCGCGGGACCTCCGGCGGGGAGACCCAGTACTTC
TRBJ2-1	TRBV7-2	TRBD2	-	CASSPRRSWRETGLIF	TGTGCCAGCAGCCCCCGGCGGTCGTGGCGGGAGACGGGGTTGATCTTC
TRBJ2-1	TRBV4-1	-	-	CASSSRLERQFF	TGCGCCAGCAGCTCCCGCTTAGAACGGCAGTTCTTC
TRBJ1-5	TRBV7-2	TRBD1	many	CASSRQGGSQSNQPQHF	TGTGCCAGCAGCCGACAGGGAGGTAGTCAAAGCAATCAGCCCCAGCATTTT